Listed below are T cell receptor beta chains from one sample, sequenced in a study of blood T cell repertoires in COVID-19. The protocol was immunoSEQ multiplex PCR, while the TCRdb copy is restricted to in-frame clones and leaves out a portion. The table lists about 200,000 clones, 80% to 90% of them singletons. The material sequenced was peripheral blood. These receptor sequences come from a man aged 18-30 years with active or convalescent COVID-19. Each CDR3 is given with its conserved first and last residue. A D gene is named only where the DNA matches it firmly. Some rows mark clone size as missing; the rest say once, few, many or name a class of expanded clone.

>TRBJ1-5|TRBD1|.|TRBV6-2/TRBV6-3
CASSNRGNQPQHF
TGTGCCAGCAGCAACAGGGGGAATCAGCCCCAGCATTTT
>TRBJ1-2|TRBD1|.|TRBV4-2
CASSPGQGANYGYTF
TGTGCCAGCAGCCCCGGGCAGGGGGCGAACTATGGCTACACCTTC
>TRBJ2-3|.|few|TRBV27
CASSLIVGGADTQYF
TGTGCCAGCAGTTTAATCGTAGGAGGGGCAGATACGCAGTATTTT
>TRBJ2-1|.|once|TRBV24-1
CATSDFGASYNEQFF
TGTGCCACCAGTGATTTTGGGGCCTCCTACAATGAGCAGTTCTTC
>TRBJ2-6|.|once|TRBV24-1
CATSETGTGANVLTF
TGTGCCACCAGTGAGACAGGTACTGGGGCCAACGTCCTGACTTTC
>TRBJ1-5|.|.|TRBV23-1
CASTLQPQHF
TGCGCCAGCACCTTACAGCCCCAGCATTTT
>TRBJ1-3|TRBD1|.|TRBV19
CASSIPGQGNPPSNTIYF
TGTGCCAGTAGTATCCCCGGACAGGGAAACCCCCCAAGTAACACCATATATTTT
>TRBJ1-5|TRBD1|once|TRBV29-1
CSVATGGNNQPQHF
TGCAGCGTGGCGACAGGGGGGAACAATCAGCCCCAGCATTTT
>TRBJ1-5|TRBD1|.|TRBV9
CASSAGQDSNQPQHF
TGTGCCAGCAGCGCAGGACAGGATAGCAATCAGCCCCAGCATTTT
>TRBJ1-4|TRBD1|.|TRBV4-3
CASSQDRRTGSSLGEKLFF
TGCGCCAGCAGCCAAGATCGACGGACAGGCTCATCGCTGGGTGAAAAACTGTTTTTT
>TRBJ2-1|.|once|TRBV30
CAWMDQGNEQFF
TGTGCCTGGATGGACCAGGGCAATGAGCAGTTCTTC
>TRBJ2-3|.|.|TRBV29-1
CSVEDPSGSTDTQYF
TGCAGCGTTGAAGATCCATCCGGTAGCACAGATACGCAGTATTTT
>TRBJ2-7|TRBD2|.|TRBV3-1/TRBV3-2
CASSPSGRSASYEQYF
TGTGCCAGCAGCCCTAGCGGGAGGAGTGCTAGCTACGAGCAGTACTTC
>TRBJ1-2|TRBD1|.|TRBV13
CASSRQGDRRIGYTF
TGTGCCAGCAGCCGACAGGGGGATAGGAGGATAGGCTACACCTTC
>TRBJ1-3|.|.|TRBV10-2
CASSERGWASGNTIYF
TGCGCCAGCAGTGAGCGGGGGTGGGCCTCTGGAAACACCATATATTTT
>TRBJ1-6|.|.|TRBV9
CASSLRGNSPLHF
TGTGCCAGCAGCCTAAGGGGGAATTCACCCCTCCACTTT
>TRBJ2-3|TRBD2|.|TRBV9
CASSPGTSGTTSTDTQYF
TGTGCCAGCAGCCCCGGGACTAGCGGGACCACTAGCACAGATACGCAGTATTTT
>TRBJ1-1|.|.|TRBV6-5
CASSYSRDSTEAFF
TGTGCCAGCAGTTACTCGCGGGATAGCACTGAGGCTTTCTTT
>TRBJ1-5|TRBD1|few|TRBV19
CASSRLGQNIPQHF
TGTGCCAGTAGTAGATTGGGACAGAATATACCCCAGCATTTT
>TRBJ2-4|TRBD2|.|TRBV11-2
CASSRGGLAGGLYF
TGTGCCAGCAGCCGGGGGGGACTAGCGGGAGGGCTTTACTTC
>TRBJ1-1|.|.|TRBV10-3
CAIRGALTEAFF
TGTGCCATCAGGGGGGCCCTCACTGAAGCTTTCTTT
>TRBJ1-2|TRBD1|.|TRBV12-3/TRBV12-4
CASSSNRGGYTF
TGTGCCAGCAGTTCGAACAGGGGTGGCTACACCTTC
>TRBJ2-3|.|.|TRBV30
CAWGSGSGDTQYF
TGTGCCTGGGGCTCCGGGTCCGGGGATACGCAGTATTTT
>TRBJ1-3|.|.|TRBV9
CASSISGVRSGNTIYF
TGTGCCAGCAGCATTAGCGGAGTTCGCTCTGGAAACACCATATATTTT
>TRBJ2-2|TRBD1|.|TRBV5-1
CASSPGTGSANTGELFF
TGCGCCAGCAGCCCCGGGACAGGGTCCGCGAACACCGGGGAGCTGTTTTTT
>TRBJ1-5|TRBD1|few|TRBV19
CASRTGGNQPQHF
TGTGCCAGTAGGACAGGGGGCAATCAGCCCCAGCATTTT
>TRBJ2-2|TRBD1|.|TRBV11-2
CASSPTGQGAGELFF
TGTGCCAGCAGCCCGACTGGACAGGGGGCCGGGGAGCTGTTTTTT
>TRBJ2-7|.|.|TRBV6-2/TRBV6-3
CASSSRQVNRVYEQYF
TGTGCCAGCAGTTCCCGACAGGTCAACCGAGTCTACGAGCAGTACTTC
>TRBJ2-4|.|.|TRBV2
CASSKILAKNIQYF
TGTGCCAGCAGCAAAATACTAGCCAAAAACATTCAGTACTTC
>TRBJ1-3|TRBD1|few|TRBV27
CASSSTGRNTIYF
TGTGCCAGCAGTTCGACAGGGAGAAACACCATATATTTT
>TRBJ1-6|TRBD1|.|TRBV10-3
CAISEGGQGVYPSPLHF
TGTGCCATCAGTGAGGGGGGACAGGGGGTTTACCCGTCACCCCTCCACTTT
>TRBJ2-2|TRBD2|once|TRBV10-3
CAIGTSGSYAGTGELFF
TGTGCCATCGGGACTAGCGGGAGTTATGCGGGCACCGGGGAGCTGTTTTTT
>TRBJ2-1|.|once|TRBV11-2
CASSPTGGEQFF
TGTGCCAGCAGCCCGACCGGAGGGGAGCAGTTCTTC
>TRBJ2-3|TRBD2|.|TRBV19
CASSWKRDGDTQYF
TGTGCCAGTAGTTGGAAGCGGGACGGGGATACGCAGTATTTT
>TRBJ1-1|TRBD1|.|TRBV6-1
CASSALRGQGKNTEAFF
TGTGCCAGCAGTGCCCTAAGGGGACAGGGAAAGAACACTGAAGCTTTCTTT
>TRBJ1-1|.|.|TRBV30
CAGFVRADTEAFF
TGTGCCGGATTCGTCAGGGCGGACACTGAAGCTTTCTTT
>TRBJ1-4|.|few|TRBV30
CAWGVQNEKLFF
TGTGCCTGGGGGGTTCAGAATGAAAAACTGTTTTTT
>TRBJ1-3|.|once|TRBV6-5
CASSYGSGSGNTIYF
TGTGCCAGCAGTTATGGCTCTGGCTCTGGAAACACCATATATTTT
>TRBJ2-1|TRBD2|once|TRBV28
CASIPVGAGGRNEQFF
TGTGCCAGCATCCCTGTGGGGGCGGGAGGACGGAATGAGCAGTTCTTC
>TRBJ2-1|TRBD1|.|TRBV6-2/TRBV6-3
CASSYGGTGGRNEQFF
TGTGCCAGCAGTTACGGCGGGACAGGGGGCCGAAATGAGCAGTTCTTC